This TCR beta chain was found in a study of blood T cell repertoires in COVID-19. Which cohort a participant joined came from the clinical history participants gave. Some clones are missing from TCRdb's copy, which holds only in-frame ones; the method was immunoSEQ multiplex PCR. The sample has some 270,000 clones, roughly 88% seen once; the top ten hold around 3.2%. Source material: PBMCs or T cells enriched from blood (not recorded which). The clonotype originates from a woman aged 40 to 49 who had been exposed to COVID-19.

The CDR3 loop is CATSRDLAGAGFTQYF. The CDR3 region has the DNA TGTGCCACCAGCAGAGATCTAGCGGGAGCGGGGTTTACGCAGTATTTT. The chain is built from TRBV15 and TRBJ2-3; TRBD2 agrees at 10 bases. CDR1 is LNHNV, CDR2 YYDKDF, per germline (reference sequence). The CDR3 is 16 amino acids. The trim removed 0 bases at V and 8 bases at J, leaving 8 bases unmatched. The variable domain in full, with the rest retrieved from reference TRBV15 and TRBJ2-3, is DAMVIQNPRYQVTQFGKPVTLSCSQTLNHNVMYWYQQKSSQAPKLLFHYYDKDFNNEADTPDNFQSRRPNTSFCFLDIRSPGLGDTAMYLCATSRDLAGAGFTQYFGPGTRLTVL.